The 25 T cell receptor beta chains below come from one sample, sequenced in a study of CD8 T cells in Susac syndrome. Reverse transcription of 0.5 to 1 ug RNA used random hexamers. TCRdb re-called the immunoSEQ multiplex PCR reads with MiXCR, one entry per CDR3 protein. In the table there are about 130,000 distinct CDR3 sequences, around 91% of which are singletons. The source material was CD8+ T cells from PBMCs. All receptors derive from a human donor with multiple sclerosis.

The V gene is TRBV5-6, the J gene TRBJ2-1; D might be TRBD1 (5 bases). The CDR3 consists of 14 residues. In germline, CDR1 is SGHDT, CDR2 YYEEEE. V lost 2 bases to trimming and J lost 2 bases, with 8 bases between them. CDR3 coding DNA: TGTGCCAGCAGCTTAGTGGGGCCCTACAATGAGCAGTTCTTC. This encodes CASSLVGPYNEQFF.

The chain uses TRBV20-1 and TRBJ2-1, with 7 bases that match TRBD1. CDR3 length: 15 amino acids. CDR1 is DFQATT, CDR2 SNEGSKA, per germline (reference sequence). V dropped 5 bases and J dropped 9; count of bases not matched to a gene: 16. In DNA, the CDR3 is TGCAGTGCTGGAAGGGGGACAGTTGTAACCCCTGAGCAGTTCTTC. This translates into CSAGRGTVVTPEQFF.

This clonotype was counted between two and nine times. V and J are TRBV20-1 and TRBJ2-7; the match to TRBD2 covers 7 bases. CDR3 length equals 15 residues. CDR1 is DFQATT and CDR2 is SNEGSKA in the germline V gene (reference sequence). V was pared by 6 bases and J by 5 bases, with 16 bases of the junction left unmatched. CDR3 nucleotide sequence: TGCAGTGCCCCAGGGCGGGAGCCTCGGCGGGACGAGCAGTACTTC. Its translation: CSAPGREPRRDEQYF.

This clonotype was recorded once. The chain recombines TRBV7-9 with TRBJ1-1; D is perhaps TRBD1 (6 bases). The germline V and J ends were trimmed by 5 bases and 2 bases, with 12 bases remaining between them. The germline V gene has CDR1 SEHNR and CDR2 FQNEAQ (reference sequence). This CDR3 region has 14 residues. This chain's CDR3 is CASSGWTANTEAFF. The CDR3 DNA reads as TGTGCCAGCAGCGGTTGGACAGCCAACACTGAAGCTTTCTTT.

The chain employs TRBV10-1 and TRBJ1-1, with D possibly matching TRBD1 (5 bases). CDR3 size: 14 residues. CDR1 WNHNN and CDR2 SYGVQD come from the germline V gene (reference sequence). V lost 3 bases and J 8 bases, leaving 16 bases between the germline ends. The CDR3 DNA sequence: TGCGCCAGCAGTGACCTGGGGGGGGGAGAGGAAGCTTTCTTT. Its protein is CASSDLGGGEEAFF.

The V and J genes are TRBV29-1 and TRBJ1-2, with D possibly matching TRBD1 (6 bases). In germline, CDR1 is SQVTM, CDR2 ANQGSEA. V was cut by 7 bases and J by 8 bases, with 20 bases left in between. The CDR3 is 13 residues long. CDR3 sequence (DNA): TGCAGCGCCAGATGGCCAGGGGCGGAGGGCTACACCTTC. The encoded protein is CSARWPGAEGYTF. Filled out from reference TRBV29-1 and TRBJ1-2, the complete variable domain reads SAVISQKPSRDICQRGTSLTIQCQVDSQVTMMFWYRQQPGQSLTLIATANQGSEATYESGFVIDKFPISRPNLTFSTLTVSNMSPEDSSIYLCSARWPGAEGYTFGSGTRLTVV.

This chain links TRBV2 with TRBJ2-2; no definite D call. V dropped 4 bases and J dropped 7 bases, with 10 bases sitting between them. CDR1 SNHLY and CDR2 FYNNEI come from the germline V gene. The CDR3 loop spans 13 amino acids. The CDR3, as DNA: TGTGCCAGCAGTGGAGGAGATAACGGGGAGCTGTTTTTT. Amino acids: CASSGGDNGELFF.

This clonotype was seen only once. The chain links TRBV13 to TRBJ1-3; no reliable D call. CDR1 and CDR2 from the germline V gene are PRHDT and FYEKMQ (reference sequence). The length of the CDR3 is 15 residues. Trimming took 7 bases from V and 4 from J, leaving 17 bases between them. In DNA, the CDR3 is TGTGCCAGCACCCTAGGCACGGGCGTCGGAAACACCATATATTTT. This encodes CASTLGTGVGNTIYF. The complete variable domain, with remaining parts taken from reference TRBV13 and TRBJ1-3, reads AAGVIQSPRHLIKEKRETATLKCYPIPRHDTVYWYQQGPGQDPQFLISFYEKMQSDKGSIPDRFSAQQFSDYHSELNMSSLELGDSALYFCASTLGTGVGNTIYFGEGSWLTVV.

The DNA for the CDR3 is TGTGCCAGCAGCCAAGACCCAGTTCCCTACGAGCAGTACTTC. Its translation: CASSQDPVPYEQYF. This chain links TRBV4-2 with TRBJ2-7; D remains unclear. Trimming stripped 0 bases from V and 2 bases from J, with 8 bases between. Germline V gene lookup returns CDR1 LGHNA and CDR2 YNFKEQ. This CDR3 is built from 14 residues.

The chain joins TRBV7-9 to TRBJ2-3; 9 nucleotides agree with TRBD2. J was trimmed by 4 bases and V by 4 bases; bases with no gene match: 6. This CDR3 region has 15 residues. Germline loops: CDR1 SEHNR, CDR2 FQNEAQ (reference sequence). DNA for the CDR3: TGTGCCAGCAGCTCGGCAGCGGGAGGCTCAGATACGCAGTATTTT. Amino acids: CASSSAAGGSDTQYF.

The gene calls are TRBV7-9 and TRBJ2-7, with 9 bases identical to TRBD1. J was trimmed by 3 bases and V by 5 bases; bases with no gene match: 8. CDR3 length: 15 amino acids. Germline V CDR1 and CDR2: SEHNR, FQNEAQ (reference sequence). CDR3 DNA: TGTGCCAGCAGCCCCCCGGGACAGGGAGACTACGAGCAGTACTTC. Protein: CASSPPGQGDYEQYF.

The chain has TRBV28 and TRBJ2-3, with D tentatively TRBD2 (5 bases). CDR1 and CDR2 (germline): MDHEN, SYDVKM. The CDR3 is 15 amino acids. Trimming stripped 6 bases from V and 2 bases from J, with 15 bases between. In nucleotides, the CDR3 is TGTGCCAGCAGCCGTCCCAAGACTACCACAGATACGCAGTATTTT. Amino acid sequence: CASSRPKTTTDTQYF.

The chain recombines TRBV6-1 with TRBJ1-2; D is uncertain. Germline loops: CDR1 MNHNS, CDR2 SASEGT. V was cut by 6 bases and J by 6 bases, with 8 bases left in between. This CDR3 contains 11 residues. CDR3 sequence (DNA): TGTGCCAGCAGGAGGGTGGATGGCTACACCTTC. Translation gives CASRRVDGYTF.

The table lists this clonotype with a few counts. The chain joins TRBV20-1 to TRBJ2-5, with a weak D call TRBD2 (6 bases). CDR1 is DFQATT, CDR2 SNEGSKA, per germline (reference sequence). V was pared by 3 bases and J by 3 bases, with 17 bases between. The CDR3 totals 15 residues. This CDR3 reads CSARETTSYKETQYF. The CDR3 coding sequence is TGCAGTGCTAGGGAAACGACTAGTTATAAAGAGACCCAGTACTTC.

The CDR3 region has the DNA TGTGCCAGCAGCTCCGGTTTAATTCGGGGAGTAGGCTACGAGCAGTACTTC. It codes for CASSSGLIRGVGYEQYF. This sequence joins TRBV6-2 or TRBV6-3 and TRBJ2-7, with a tentative D call TRBD2 (5 bases). Germline V gene lookup returns CDR1 MNHEY and CDR2 SVGEGT. Trimming took 6 bases from V and 3 from J, leaving 24 bases between them. CDR3 length equals 17 residues.

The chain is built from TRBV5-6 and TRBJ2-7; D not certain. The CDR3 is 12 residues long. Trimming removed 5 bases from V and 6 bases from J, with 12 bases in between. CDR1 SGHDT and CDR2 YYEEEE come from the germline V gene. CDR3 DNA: TGTGCCAGCAGTCACAAGCTTGGCGAGCAGTACTTC. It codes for CASSHKLGEQYF.

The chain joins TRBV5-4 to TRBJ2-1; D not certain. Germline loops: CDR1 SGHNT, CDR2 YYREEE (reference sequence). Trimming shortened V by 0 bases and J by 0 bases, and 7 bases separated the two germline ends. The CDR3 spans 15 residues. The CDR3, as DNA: TGTGCCAGCAGCTTGGTGGGATACTCCTACAATGAGCAGTTCTTC. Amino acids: CASSLVGYSYNEQFF.

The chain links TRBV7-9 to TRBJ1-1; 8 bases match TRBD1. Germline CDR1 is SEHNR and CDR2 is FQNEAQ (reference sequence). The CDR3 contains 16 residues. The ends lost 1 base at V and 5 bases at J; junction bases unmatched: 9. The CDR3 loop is CASSLGQGKTKTEAFF. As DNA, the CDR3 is TGTGCCAGCAGCTTAGGACAGGGGAAGACGAAGACTGAAGCTTTCTTT.

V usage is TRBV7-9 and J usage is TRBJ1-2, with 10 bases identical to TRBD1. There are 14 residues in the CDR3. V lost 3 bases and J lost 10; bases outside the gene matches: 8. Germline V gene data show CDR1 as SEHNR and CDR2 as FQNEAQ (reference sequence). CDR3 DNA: TGTGCCAGCAGCTTGTTGGAGACAGGGGGCGTCTACACCTTC. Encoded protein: CASSLLETGGVYTF.

The CDR3 sequence is CSVEGTFGEQYF. For the CDR3, the DNA is TGCAGCGTTGAAGGGACTTTTGGGGAGCAGTACTTC. The chain recombines TRBV29-1 with TRBJ2-7, with D maybe TRBD2 (5 bases). Germline V gene sequence: CDR1 SQVTM, CDR2 ANQGSEA. Trimming pared 1 base from V and 7 bases from J, leaving 11 bases between. The CDR3 is made up of 12 amino acids.

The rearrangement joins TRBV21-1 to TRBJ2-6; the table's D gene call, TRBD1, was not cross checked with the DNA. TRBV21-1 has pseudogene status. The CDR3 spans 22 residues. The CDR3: CASSKPLRQGEFRASGANVLTF. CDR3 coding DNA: TGTGCCAGCAGCAAACCCTTAAGACAGGGGGAATTTCGGGCTTCTGGGGCCAACGTCCTGACTTTC.

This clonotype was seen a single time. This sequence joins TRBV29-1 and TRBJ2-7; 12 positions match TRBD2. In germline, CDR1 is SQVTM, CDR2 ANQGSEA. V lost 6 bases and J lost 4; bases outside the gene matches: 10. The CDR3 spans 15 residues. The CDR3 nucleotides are TGCAGCGTGGGGACTAGCGGGTTAAGGGGTTACGAGCAGTACTTC. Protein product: CSVGTSGLRGYEQYF.

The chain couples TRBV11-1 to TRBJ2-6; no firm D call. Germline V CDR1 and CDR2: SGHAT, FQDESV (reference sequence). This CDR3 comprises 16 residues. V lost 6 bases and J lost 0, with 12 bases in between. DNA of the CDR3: TGTGCCAGCAGACCCCGTTCCAGCTCTGGGGCCAACGTCCTGACTTTC. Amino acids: CASRPRSSSGANVLTF.

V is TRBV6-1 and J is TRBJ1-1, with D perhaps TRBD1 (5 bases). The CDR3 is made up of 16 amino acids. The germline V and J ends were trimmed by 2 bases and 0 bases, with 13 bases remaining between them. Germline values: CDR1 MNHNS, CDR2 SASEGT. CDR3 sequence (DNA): TGTGCCAGCAGTGAATTGGAGACAGCCATGAACACTGAAGCTTTCTTT. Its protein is CASSELETAMNTEAFF.

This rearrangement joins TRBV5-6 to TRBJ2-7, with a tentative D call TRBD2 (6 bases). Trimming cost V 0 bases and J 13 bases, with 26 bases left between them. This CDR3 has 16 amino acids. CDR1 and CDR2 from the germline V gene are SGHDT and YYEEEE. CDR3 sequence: CASSLAAGPKAPYIYF. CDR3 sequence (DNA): TGTGCCAGCAGCTTGGCGGCGGGACCAAAGGCCCCATACATCTACTTC.